The source of this T cell receptor (beta chain) is a study of identifying expanded T cells in peripheral blood. Generated by immunoSEQ multiplex PCR, the TCRdb table keeps only in-frame clones and is missing some. The sample holds 80,000 to 90,000 clones; around 87% are singletons and the top ten take roughly 5.5%. V was shortened by 4 bases and J by 1 base, with 7 bases between the two germline ends. The CDR3 length is 12 residues. The germline gives CDR1 SQVTM, CDR2 ANQGSEA. The receptor comes from a person aged 18 to 69 in good health. Sequenced: blood. This chain connects TRBV29-1 to TRBJ1-2; no reliable D call. CDR3 nucleotide sequence: TGCAGCGTTGGGGTCAATAACTATGGCTACACCTTC. Its translation: CSVGVNNYGYTF.